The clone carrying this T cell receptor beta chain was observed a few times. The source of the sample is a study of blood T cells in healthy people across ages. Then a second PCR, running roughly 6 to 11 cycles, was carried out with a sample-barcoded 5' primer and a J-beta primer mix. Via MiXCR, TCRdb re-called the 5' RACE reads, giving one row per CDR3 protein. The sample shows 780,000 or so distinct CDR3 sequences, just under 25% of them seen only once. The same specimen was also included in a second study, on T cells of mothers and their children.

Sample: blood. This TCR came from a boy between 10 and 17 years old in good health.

CDR3 in amino acids: CASRVGSGTGELFF. CDR3 nucleotide sequence: TGTGCCAGCAGAGTCGGGAGTGGCACCGGGGAGCTGTTTTTT. The chain uses TRBV28 and TRBJ2-2; D is perhaps TRBD2 (6 bases). The ends were cut back, 6 bases at V and 4 bases at J, with 12 bases in the middle. The CDR3 runs 14 residues. The germline V gene encodes CDR1 MDHEN and CDR2 SYDVKM.